This TCR beta chain was identified during a study of CXCR3-negative and CXCR3-positive naive CD8 T cells (dated by TCRdb to about 2019). Broadly, across the study: About 135 million TRB reads were obtained in total, roughly 1.5 +/- 0.3 million reads per library. The diversity and physicochemical repertoire analyses included roughly ten donors pooled from two independent experiments. For the TRBV-TRBJ cluster analysis, the naive subsets came from 5 or 6 donors, while the memory cells came from 3 donors. General findings and caveats noted by the study authors: Comparably high repertoire diversity was found in both naive subsets, whereas much lower repertoire diversity was found in memory CD8+ T cells. Similar TRBV-TRBJ usage was shown by naive CXCR3-negative and CXCR3-positive cells from the same donor, whereas distinct patterns were shown by memory cells. Because surface CD5, which has been linked to self-reactivity in mice, was comparable between naive subsets, TCR interaction strength was also inferred from TRB CDR3 physicochemical properties. Freshly isolated PBMCs were used for most assays because CXCR3 expression partially decreased after cryopreservation.

Including the terminal cysteine and phenylalanine, the CDR3 comprises 16 residues. Only the protein is available. Looking up the germline V gene yields CDR1 MDHEN and CDR2 SYDVKM. Each CD8+ T cell subset was flow-sorted in triplicate, with over 250,000 cells per subset placed directly into RLT lysis buffer. Peripheral blood mononuclear cells were isolated from buffy coats by standard density gradient centrifugation. An RNeasy Mini Kit was used to extract total RNA from the sorted cells. Concerning this clonotype itself: No antigen is known for it.

Sequenced on a NextSeq 550. The Human TCR Profiling Kit (MiLaboratory) was used to make UMI-labeled 5' RACE TRB cDNA libraries. The full amount of extracted RNA was used for cDNA synthesis, and the full amount of resulting cDNA was used for PCR amplification. The libraries were made side by side, with each library going through the same number of PCR cycles. Concerning the study's data processing: MIGEC and MiXCR extracted about 50,000 +/- 9,200 unique UMI-labeled TRB cDNA molecules per library, requiring at least two reads per UMI. On average, each library contained about 40,000 +/- 10,000 functional in-frame TRB CDR3 nucleotide clonotypes without stop codons. After downsampling to 5000 UMI-labeled TRB molecules per sample, diversity metrics such as normalized Shannon-Wiener and Chao1 were calculated in VDJtools. Clonotype-size-weighted physicochemical properties of the central five CDR3 residues (interaction energy, strength, volume and Kidera factor 4) were computed in VDJtools. After the reads were reprocessed by TCRdb, one entry was made per CDR3 protein sequence, with no DNA. These V and J calls are TCRdb output, not the study's own analysis. The table held for this sample gives around 34,000 distinct CDR3 sequences. Of the sample, 14% is held by the ten largest clones.

The receptor's source is a human donor in good health. Some clones in this sample may be carry-over from other donors' samples. Recombination connected TRBV28 to TRBJ1-4; the TRBD1 assignment by TCRdb is unverifiable without DNA. Sequenced input: memory CD8+ T cells from blood. What this sample's cell subset or site label stands for: conventional CD8+ memory T cells (TMEM), sorted as controls. The CDR3 in this case is CASSPTQGKDKEKLFF.